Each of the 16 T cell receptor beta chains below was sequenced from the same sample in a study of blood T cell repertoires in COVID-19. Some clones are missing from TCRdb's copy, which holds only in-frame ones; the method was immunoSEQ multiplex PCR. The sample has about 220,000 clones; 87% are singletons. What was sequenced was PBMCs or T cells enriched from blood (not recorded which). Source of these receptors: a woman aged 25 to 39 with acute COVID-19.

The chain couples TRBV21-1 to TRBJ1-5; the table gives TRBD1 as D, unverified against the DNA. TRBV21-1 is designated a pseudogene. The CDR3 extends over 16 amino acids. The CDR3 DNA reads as TGTGCCAGCAGCAATGGGGCAGACAATAGCAATCAGCCCCAGCATTTT. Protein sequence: CASSNGADNSNQPQHF.

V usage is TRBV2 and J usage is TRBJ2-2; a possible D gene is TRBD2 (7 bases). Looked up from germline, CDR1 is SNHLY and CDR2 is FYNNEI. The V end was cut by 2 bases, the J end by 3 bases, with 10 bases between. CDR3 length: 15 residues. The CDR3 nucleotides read TGTGCCAGCAGTGAACAGGGGAGGGACACCGGGGAGCTGTTTTTT. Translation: CASSEQGRDTGELFF.

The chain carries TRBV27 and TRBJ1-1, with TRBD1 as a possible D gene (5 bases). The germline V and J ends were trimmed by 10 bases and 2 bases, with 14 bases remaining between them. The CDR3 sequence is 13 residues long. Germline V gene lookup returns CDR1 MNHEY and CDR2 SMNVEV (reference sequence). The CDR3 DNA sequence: TGTGCCACTTCAAGGGGCTTAAACACTGAAGCTTTCTTT. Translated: CATSRGLNTEAFF.

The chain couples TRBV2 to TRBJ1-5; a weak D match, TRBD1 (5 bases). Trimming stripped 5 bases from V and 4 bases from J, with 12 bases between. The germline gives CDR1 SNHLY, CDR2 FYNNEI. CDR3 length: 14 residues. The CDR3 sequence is CASSPDTANQPQHF. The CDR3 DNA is TGTGCCAGCAGTCCGGACACGGCAAATCAGCCCCAGCATTTT.

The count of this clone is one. CDR3 bases: TGTGCCAGCAGCCCCGGGGGGGGAAATGGCTACACCTTC. Translating gives CASSPGGGNGYTF. V and J are TRBV6-5 and TRBJ1-2; weak D call: TRBD1 (5 bases). The germline gives CDR1 MNHEY, CDR2 SVGAGI. The CDR3 consists of 13 residues. Trimming took 6 bases from V and 6 from J, leaving 14 bases between them.

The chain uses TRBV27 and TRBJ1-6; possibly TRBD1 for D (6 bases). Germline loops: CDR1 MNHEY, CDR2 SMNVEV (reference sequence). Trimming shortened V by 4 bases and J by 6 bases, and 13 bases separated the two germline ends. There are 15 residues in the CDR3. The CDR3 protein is CASSSDRFFNSPLHF. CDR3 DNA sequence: TGTGCCAGCAGTTCGGACAGATTTTTTAATTCACCCCTCCACTTT.

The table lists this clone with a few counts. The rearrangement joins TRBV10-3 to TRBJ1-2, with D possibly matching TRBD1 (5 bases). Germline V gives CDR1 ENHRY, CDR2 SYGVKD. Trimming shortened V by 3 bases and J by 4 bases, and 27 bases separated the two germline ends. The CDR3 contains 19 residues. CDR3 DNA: TGTGCCATCAGTGACTCCCTGGGACGACACGTCGGGAGGGGCTATGGCTACACCTTC. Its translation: CAISDSLGRHVGRGYGYTF.

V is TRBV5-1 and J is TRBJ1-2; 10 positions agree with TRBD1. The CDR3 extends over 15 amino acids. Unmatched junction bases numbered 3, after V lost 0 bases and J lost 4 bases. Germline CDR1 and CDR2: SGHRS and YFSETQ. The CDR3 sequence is CASSLDRTGGYGYTF. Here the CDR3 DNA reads TGCGCCAGCAGCTTGGATCGGACAGGGGGCTATGGCTACACCTTC. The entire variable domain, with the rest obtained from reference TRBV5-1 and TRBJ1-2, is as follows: KAGVTQTPRYLIKTRGQQVTLSCSPISGHRSVSWYQQTPGQGLQFLFEYFSETQRNKGNFPGRFSGRQFSNSRSEMNVSTLELGDSALYLCASSLDRTGGYGYTFGSGTRLTVV.

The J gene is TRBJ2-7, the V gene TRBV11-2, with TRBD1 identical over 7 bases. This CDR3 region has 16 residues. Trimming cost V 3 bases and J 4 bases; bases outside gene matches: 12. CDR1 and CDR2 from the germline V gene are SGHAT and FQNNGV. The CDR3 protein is CASSFARTGSGYEQYF. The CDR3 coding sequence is TGTGCCAGCAGCTTCGCGCGGACAGGTTCGGGATACGAGCAGTACTTC.

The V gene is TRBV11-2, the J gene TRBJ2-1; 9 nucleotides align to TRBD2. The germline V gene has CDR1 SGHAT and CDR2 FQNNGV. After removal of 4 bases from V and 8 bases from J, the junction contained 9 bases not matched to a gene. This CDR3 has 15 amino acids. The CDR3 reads CASSSLAGGPYEQFF. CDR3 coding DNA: TGTGCCAGCAGCTCCCTCGCGGGGGGGCCATATGAGCAGTTCTTC.

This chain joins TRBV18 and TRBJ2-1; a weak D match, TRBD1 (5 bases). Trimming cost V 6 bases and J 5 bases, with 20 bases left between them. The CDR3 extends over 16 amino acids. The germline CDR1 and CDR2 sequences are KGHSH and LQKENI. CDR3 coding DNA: TGTGCCAGCTCCCCGGATGGGGCAGGGCTCCACAATGAGCAGTTCTTC. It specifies CASSPDGAGLHNEQFF.

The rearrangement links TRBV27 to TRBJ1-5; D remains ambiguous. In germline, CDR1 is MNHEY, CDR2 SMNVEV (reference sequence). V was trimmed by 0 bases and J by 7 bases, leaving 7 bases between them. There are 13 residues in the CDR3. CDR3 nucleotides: TGTGCCAGCAGTTTATCGCGGGAACAGCCCCAGCATTTT. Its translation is CASSLSREQPQHF.

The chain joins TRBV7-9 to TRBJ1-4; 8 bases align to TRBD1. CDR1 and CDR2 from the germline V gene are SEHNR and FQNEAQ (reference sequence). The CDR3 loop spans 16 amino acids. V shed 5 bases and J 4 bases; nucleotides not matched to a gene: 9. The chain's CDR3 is CASSTNYRGGNEKLFF. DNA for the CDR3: TGTGCCAGCAGCACCAACTACAGGGGGGGTAATGAAAAACTGTTTTTT.

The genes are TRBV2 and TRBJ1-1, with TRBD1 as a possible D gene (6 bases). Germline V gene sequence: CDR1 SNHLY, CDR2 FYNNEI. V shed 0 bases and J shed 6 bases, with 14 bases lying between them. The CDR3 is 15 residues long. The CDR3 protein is CASSEASYTGPEAFF. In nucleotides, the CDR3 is TGTGCCAGCAGTGAAGCTTCATATACAGGGCCTGAAGCTTTCTTT.

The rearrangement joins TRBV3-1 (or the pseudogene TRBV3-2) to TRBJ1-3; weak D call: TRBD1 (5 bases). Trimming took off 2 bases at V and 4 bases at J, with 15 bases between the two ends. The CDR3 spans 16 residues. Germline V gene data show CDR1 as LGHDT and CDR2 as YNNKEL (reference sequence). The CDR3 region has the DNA TGTGCCAGCAGCCAAAAGGTACAGGCTCAGGGAAACACCATATATTTT. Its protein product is CASSQKVQAQGNTIYF.

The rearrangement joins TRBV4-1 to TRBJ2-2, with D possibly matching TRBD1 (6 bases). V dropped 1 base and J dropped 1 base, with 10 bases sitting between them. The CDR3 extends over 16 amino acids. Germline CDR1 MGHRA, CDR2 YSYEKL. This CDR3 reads CASSQGTGQNTGELFF. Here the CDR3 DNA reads TGCGCCAGCAGCCAAGGTACAGGGCAGAACACCGGGGAGCTGTTTTTT.